Presented here are 26 T cell receptor beta chains from one specimen sequenced in a study of cytotoxic CD8 clonotypes in ibrutinib-treated CLL. Clones were read by immunoSEQ multiplex PCR, and TCRdb kept only the in-frame ones, dropping some. The table has around 250,000 clones, around three quarters seen once. The specimen was PBMCs, collected after 24 months of ibrutinib treatment. These receptors originate from a human donor with chronic lymphocytic leukemia.

This chain uses TRBV9 with TRBJ2-7; D is undetermined. This CDR3 comprises 12 residues. Trimming shortened V by 0 bases and J by 3 bases, and 4 bases separated the two germline ends. Germline lookup yields CDR1 SGDLS and CDR2 YYNGEE. In DNA form, the CDR3 reads TGTGCCAGCAGCGTAGAGCTCTACGAGCAGTACTTC. Translating gives CASSVELYEQYF.

J is TRBJ2-1 and V is TRBV6-6; 7 nucleotides align to TRBD2. The CDR3 totals 13 residues. CDR1 is MNHNY and CDR2 is SVGAGI in the germline V gene (reference sequence). J lost 5 bases, V lost 6 bases, and 4 bases had no gene match. CDR3 coding DNA: TGTGCCAGCAGCACGGGGGGAGACAATGAGCAGTTCTTC. Encoded protein: CASSTGGDNEQFF.

This chain uses TRBV7-2 with TRBJ2-1; TRBD1 aligns across 7 bases. The germline V gene encodes CDR1 SGHTA and CDR2 FQGNSA. The CDR3 loop spans 16 amino acids. V dropped 4 bases and J dropped 2; count of bases not matched to a gene: 8. CDR3 DNA sequence: TGTGCCAGCAGCTCAAACAGGGGCCCCCCCTACAATGAGCAGTTCTTC. This gives the protein CASSSNRGPPYNEQFF.

This chain connects TRBV6-5 to TRBJ2-5; TRBD2 matches at 10 bases. The germline CDR1 and CDR2 sequences are MNHEY and SVGAGI. V dropped 10 bases and J dropped 2; count of bases not matched to a gene: 10. This CDR3 spans 15 amino acids. CDR3 protein: CATSHRTSGQETQYF. DNA for the CDR3: TGTGCCACGTCACACAGGACTAGCGGACAAGAGACCCAGTACTTC.

This sequence joins TRBV10-2 and TRBJ2-3; D gene ambiguous. V was cut by 8 bases and J by 8 bases, with 20 bases left in between. Germline lookup yields CDR1 WSHSY and CDR2 SAAADI. CDR3 size: 14 residues. CDR3 loop: CASGRPVLDGTQYF. Here the CDR3 DNA reads TGCGCCAGCGGTCGGCCCGTGCTAGATGGTACGCAGTATTTT.

The J gene is TRBJ2-7, the V gene TRBV28; 13 nucleotides align to TRBD2. V lost 8 bases, J lost 2 bases, and 3 bases stayed unmatched. The CDR3 has 14 amino acids. Germline V gene lookup returns CDR1 MDHEN and CDR2 SYDVKM. The CDR3 coding sequence is TGTGCCAGCTATACTAGCGGGAGGGCCTACGAGCAGTACTTC. Residues: CASYTSGRAYEQYF.

The chain carries TRBV6-5 and TRBJ2-7, with 9 bases fitting TRBD1. V was pared by 6 bases and J by 7 bases, with 4 bases of the junction left unmatched. The germline V gene encodes CDR1 MNHEY and CDR2 SVGAGI. The CDR3 has 12 amino acids. The CDR3 DNA is TGTGCCAGCAGGGGACAGGGTCGGGAGCAGTACTTC. Translation gives CASRGQGREQYF.

V and J are TRBV13 and TRBJ2-1, with TRBD1 identical over 10 bases. The CDR3 is 17 amino acids. V shed 5 bases and J 7 bases; nucleotides not matched to a gene: 14. Germline CDR1 PRHDT, CDR2 FYEKMQ (reference sequence). The CDR3 DNA sequence: TGTGCCAGCAGCCCACGAATGAGGGGACAGGGGAGGAATGAGCAGTTCTTC. Translating gives CASSPRMRGQGRNEQFF.

The count of this clone is one. The V gene is TRBV10-1, the J gene TRBJ2-1, with 8 bases lining up with TRBD1. V lost 2 bases and J lost 8; bases outside the gene matches: 11. This CDR3 region has 16 residues. In germline, CDR1 is WNHNN, CDR2 SYGVQD (reference sequence). The CDR3 sequence is CASSEQATGAGDEQFF. The CDR3 nucleotides read TGCGCCAGCAGTGAGCAAGCGACAGGGGCAGGGGATGAGCAGTTCTTC.

The gene calls are TRBV28 and TRBJ1-1, with unresolved D. Trimming stripped 5 bases from V and 5 bases from J, with 12 bases between. The CDR3 covers 13 residues. In germline, CDR1 is MDHEN, CDR2 SYDVKM. The CDR3 loop is CASSQAARTEAFF. Here the CDR3 DNA reads TGTGCCAGCAGTCAAGCGGCACGGACTGAAGCTTTCTTT. The variable domain in full, completed from reference TRBV28 and TRBJ1-1, reads DVKVTQSSRYLVKRTGEKVFLECVQDMDHENMFWYRQDPGLGLRLIYFSYDVKMKEKGDIPEGYSVSREKKERFSLILESASTNQTSMYLCASSQAARTEAFFGQGTRLTVV.

The V gene is TRBV25-1, the J gene TRBJ1-6; D is undetermined. V was trimmed by 7 bases and J by 9 bases, leaving 10 bases between them. The CDR3 runs 12 residues. Looked up from germline, CDR1 is MGHDK and CDR2 is SYGVNS. The CDR3 nucleotides are TGTGCCAGCACCCCCAACGGTTCACCCCTCCACTTT. Its protein is CASTPNGSPLHF.

The gene calls are TRBV11-1 and TRBJ1-1; D perhaps matches TRBD1 (5 bases). This CDR3 is built from 14 residues. Trimming pared 3 bases from V and 4 bases from J, leaving 12 bases between. Germline CDR1 is SGHAT and CDR2 is FQDESV (reference sequence). The DNA of the CDR3 is TGTGCCAGCAGCTTCGGAGGGGCGGCCACTGAAGCTTTCTTT. Encoded protein: CASSFGGAATEAFF.

The chain recombines TRBV6-6 with TRBJ2-7, with TRBD1 identical over 8 bases. The CDR3 has 13 residues. The V gene end was trimmed by 8 bases and the J gene end by 5 bases; junction bases not matched to a gene: 8. Per the germline V gene, CDR1 is MNHNY and CDR2 is SVGAGI (reference sequence). For the CDR3, the DNA is TGTGCCAGCCGAGCAGGGGGCGCGAACGAGCAGTACTTC. Encoded protein: CASRAGGANEQYF.

The V gene is TRBV29-1, the J gene TRBJ1-3, with 7 bases identical to TRBD1. The germline V gene has CDR1 SQVTM and CDR2 ANQGSEA. CDR3 length equals 13 residues. The V segment lost 4 bases and the J segment 4 bases; nucleotides outside the gene matches: 4. CDR3 bases: TGCAGCGTTGGGGGGACAGCCGGAAACACCATATATTTT. Translation gives CSVGGTAGNTIYF.

CDR3 residues: CSAPLVDRGTEAFF. DNA of the CDR3: TGCAGCGCCCCTTTGGTCGACAGAGGGACTGAAGCTTTCTTT. The chain carries TRBV29-1 and TRBJ1-1; tentative D call: TRBD1 (5 bases). The germline V gene encodes CDR1 SQVTM and CDR2 ANQGSEA. The CDR3 covers 14 residues. V gave up 7 bases and J gave up 5 bases, with 20 bases separating them.

V and J are TRBV10-3 and TRBJ2-2; tentatively, D is TRBD2 (5 bases). The CDR3 loop spans 17 amino acids. The V end lost 3 bases, the J end lost 1 base, and 15 bases lay between the germline ends. From germline, CDR1 is ENHRY and CDR2 SYGVKD. CDR3 sequence (DNA): TGTGCCATCAGTGACCCAACCCGAGGGAGGAACACCGGGGAGCTGTTTTTT. Protein: CAISDPTRGRNTGELFF.

With regard to this clone: A junction end diverges from the germline sequence, so it may reflect a read error. Here the CDR3 reads CASSEGGLAGVFF. DNA for the CDR3: TGCGCCAGCAGTGAGGGGGGACTAGCGGGAGTATTCTTC. The chain uses TRBV10-2 and TRBJ2-7; 14 nucleotides match TRBD2. Germline-derived CDR1 and CDR2 are WSHSY and SAAADI. The CDR3 contains 13 residues.

The V call is TRBV6-6, the J call TRBJ2-3; the D gene could be TRBD1 or TRBD2 (5 bases each). The V end lost 2 bases, the J end lost 1 base, and 10 bases lay between the germline ends. CDR3 length: 15 residues. CDR1 is MNHNY, CDR2 SVGAGI, per germline (reference sequence). The CDR3: CASSYGTGRTDTQYF. In nucleotides, the CDR3 is TGTGCCAGCAGTTACGGGACGGGACGCACAGATACGCAGTATTTT.

The chain uses TRBV6-5 and TRBJ2-5; D is undetermined. Trimming took off 0 bases at V and 5 bases at J, with 13 bases between the two ends. Germline V gene data show CDR1 as MNHEY and CDR2 as SVGAGI. The CDR3 has 15 amino acids. The CDR3 sequence is CASSYSPGTGETQYF. CDR3 bases: TGTGCCAGCAGTTACTCTCCAGGAACCGGGGAGACCCAGTACTTC.

The CDR3 loop is CSVEKVGTTQYF. CDR3 bases: TGCAGCGTTGAAAAGGTGGGAACTACGCAGTATTTT. The V call is TRBV29-1, the J call TRBJ2-3; no firm D call. Per germline, CDR1 SQVTM and CDR2 ANQGSEA. Between the trimmed V and J ends, which lost 2 bases and 8 bases, there was a span of 11 bases. This CDR3 contains 12 residues.

This chain uses TRBV12-5 with TRBJ1-1; no definite D call. V shed 4 bases and J shed 10 bases, with 10 bases lying between them. The CDR3 loop spans 11 amino acids. The germline gives CDR1 LGHNT, CDR2 FRNRAP. The CDR3 bases are TGTGCTAGTGGTTCCTTTGGGGTAGCTTTCTTT. Translated, it gives CASGSFGVAFF. Filled out from reference TRBV12-5 and TRBJ1-1, the complete variable domain reads DARVTQTPRHKVTEMGQEVTMRCQPILGHNTVFWYRQTMMQGLELLAYFRNRAPLDDSGMPKDRFSAEMPDATLATLKIQPSEPRDSAVYFCASGSFGVAFFGQGTRLTVV.

The chain couples TRBV7-3 to TRBJ2-1, with D unresolved. The ends were cut back, 2 bases at V and 0 bases at J, with 8 bases in the middle. CDR1 SGHTA and CDR2 FQGTGA come from the germline V gene. The CDR3 length is 15 residues. This chain's CDR3 is CASSLAATSYNEQFF. The DNA of the CDR3 is TGTGCCAGCAGCTTAGCGGCTACCTCCTACAATGAGCAGTTCTTC.

This clone has a handful of counts. The chain has TRBV5-8 and TRBJ1-1; no firm D call. The CDR3 length is 13 residues. Trimming took 0 bases from V and 1 from J, leaving 4 bases between them. Germline assignment: CDR1 SGHTS and CDR2 YDEGEE. CDR3 coding DNA: TGTGCCAGCAGCTTGGCCAGGAACACTGAAGCTTTCTTT. It codes for CASSLARNTEAFF. Full variable domain (missing parts from reference TRBV5-8 and TRBJ1-1): EAGVTQSPTHLIKTRGQQATLRCSPISGHTSVYWYQQALGLGLQFLLWYDEGEERNRGNFPPRFSGRQFPNYSSELNVNALELEDSALYLCASSLARNTEAFFGQGTRLTVV.

In DNA, the CDR3 is TGTGCCAGCAGCCAAGATCAAGGAGGGGTGCGGGCCGAGCAGTACTTC. This encodes CASSQDQGGVRAEQYF. V and J are TRBV4-2 and TRBJ2-7, with a possible D match to TRBD2 (6 bases). Trimming removed 0 bases from V and 6 bases from J, with 18 bases in between. Germline values: CDR1 LGHNA, CDR2 YNFKEQ. The CDR3 runs to 16 residues.

The chain links TRBV9 to TRBJ2-1; D might be TRBD1 (7 bases). The V and J ends lost 0 bases and 4 bases respectively, with 11 bases between them. Germline V gene sequence: CDR1 SGDLS, CDR2 YYNGEE. CDR3 length: 15 amino acids. The CDR3 sequence: CASSVAGDSYNEQFF. The CDR3 DNA reads as TGTGCCAGCAGCGTAGCGGGGGACAGTTACAATGAGCAGTTCTTC.

The chain couples TRBV15 to TRBJ2-7; D unclear. Germline V lookup: CDR1 LNHNV, CDR2 YYDKDF (reference sequence). The CDR3 runs 17 residues. Trimming took off 0 bases at V and 0 bases at J, with 15 bases between the two ends. The CDR3: CATSRDSILGYSYEQYF. The CDR3 DNA follows: TGTGCCACCAGCAGAGATTCTATTCTAGGGTACTCCTACGAGCAGTACTTC.